These 32 T cell receptor beta chains were sequenced from one sample in a study of cytomegalovirus exposure and HLA in healthy donors (dated by TCRdb to the late 2010s). The library relied on the immunoSEQ multiplex PCR assay. The immuneACCESS repertoire file appears here via TCRdb, limited to in-frame rearrangements. These files lack a portion of the clones; in checked studies, under half of the deficit traces to unresolved V genes, and the cause of the others is not known. The sample table holds roughly 50,000 clones, of which more than 70% were seen once. The ten most abundant clones make up 7.5% to 9.5% of the sample. Source material: PBMCs. These receptor sequences come from a woman aged 18 to 35 in good health and CMV-seropositive.

The rearrangement joins TRBV4-3 to TRBJ2-7, with a weak D call TRBD1 (5 bases). There are 11 residues in the CDR3. The V gene's germline CDR1 is LGHNA and CDR2 YSLEER. The V gene lost 5 bases and the J gene lost 4 bases, with 6 bases spanning the gap. The CDR3 DNA sequence: TGCGCCAGCAGCAGGGGTTACGAGCAGTACTTC. Its protein is CASSRGYEQYF.

In this sample, this clone turned up once. The J gene is TRBJ1-6, the V gene TRBV4-1; possible D gene TRBD1, 5 bases. This CDR3 is 17 amino acids long. Trimming left V 0 bases short and J 4 bases short, with 13 bases between. Germline V lookup: CDR1 MGHRA, CDR2 YSYEKL. The DNA of the CDR3 is TGCGCCAGCAGCCAAGAGGGGCGAACAGATTATAATTCACCCCTCCACTTT. Protein sequence: CASSQEGRTDYNSPLHF.

The chain carries TRBV7-3 and TRBJ2-2, with a possible D match to TRBD1 (5 bases). CDR1 SGHTA and CDR2 FQGTGA come from the germline V gene. Deletions cut 2 bases from V and 5 bases from J, with 6 bases between. The CDR3 has 13 residues. CDR3 loop: CASSLAGTGELFF. In DNA, the CDR3 is TGTGCCAGCAGCTTAGCAGGGACCGGGGAGCTGTTTTTT.

The V and J genes are TRBV6-5 and TRBJ1-2; D may be TRBD1 (6 bases). The V gene's germline CDR1 is MNHEY and CDR2 SVGAGI. V was trimmed by 5 bases and J by 8 bases, leaving 12 bases between them. The CDR3 is made up of 12 amino acids. The CDR3 sequence is CASSTPDSGYTF. CDR3 in DNA: TGTGCCAGCAGTACCCCGGACAGCGGCTACACCTTC.

The V gene is TRBV9, the J gene TRBJ2-1; 12 bases are shared with TRBD2. The CDR3 totals 20 residues. Trimming at V came to 4 bases and at J to 0 bases, leaving 14 bases not matched to a gene. Looked up from germline, CDR1 is SGDLS and CDR2 is YYNGEE. The CDR3 DNA reads as TGTGCCAGCAGCCCAGCGAGGGCTAGCGGGGGGGTAAGCTCCTACAATGAGCAGTTCTTC. It specifies CASSPARASGGVSSYNEQFF.

The chain carries TRBV14 and TRBJ2-1, with 7 bases matching TRBD2. The J segment lost 5 bases and the V segment lost 3 bases, leaving 16 bases of the junction unmatched. The germline V gene has CDR1 SGHDN and CDR2 FVKESK. This CDR3 is 18 amino acids long. Written as DNA, the CDR3 is TGTGCCAGCAGCCAGGTAGGGCCCCTTAGCGGGCCGAACAATGAGCAGTTCTTC. Its translation is CASSQVGPLSGPNNEQFF.

This chain uses TRBV6-5 with TRBJ1-1; D remains ambiguous. The V end lost 6 bases, the J end lost 7 bases, and 9 bases lay between the germline ends. Germline values: CDR1 MNHEY, CDR2 SVGAGI. This CDR3 region has 11 residues. Written as DNA, the CDR3 is TGTGCCAGCAGCAACAGTGGTGAAGCTTTCTTT. This translates into CASSNSGEAFF.

The chain employs TRBV4-3 and TRBJ2-2; 10 bases are shared with TRBD2. J lost 5 bases, V lost 1 base, and 1 base had no gene match. CDR3 length: 15 residues. CDR1 LGHNA and CDR2 YSLEER come from the germline V gene. DNA of the CDR3: TGCGCCAGCAGCCAAGGAGCGGGGGGGACCGGGGAGCTGTTTTTT. Translation: CASSQGAGGTGELFF.

The chain links TRBV7-6 to TRBJ2-1; no clear D gene. The ends were cut back, 0 bases at V and 6 bases at J, with 6 bases in the middle. This CDR3 contains 13 residues. Germline CDR1 is SGHVS and CDR2 is FNYEAQ. CDR3 in DNA: TGTGCCAGCAGCTTAGCCAGGTTCAATGAGCAGTTCTTC. As protein: CASSLARFNEQFF.

This clone was counted a single time. The rearrangement links TRBV6-1 to TRBJ1-2; D not certain. The CDR3 is made up of 15 amino acids. CDR1 MNHNS and CDR2 SASEGT come from the germline V gene. Trimming left V 1 base short and J 1 base short, with 10 bases between. CDR3 in DNA: TGTGCCAGCAGTGAAGGCGGCATCTTTAACTATGGCTACACCTTC. The encoded protein is CASSEGGIFNYGYTF.

This clone was detected only a few times. The V call is TRBV11-2, the J call TRBJ1-1; D uncertain. CDR1 is SGHAT and CDR2 is FQNNGV in the germline V gene. The V gene lost 6 bases and the J gene lost 0 bases, with 8 bases spanning the gap. The CDR3 extends over 13 amino acids. CDR3 in DNA: TGTGCCAGCAGACAATACCTGAACACTGAAGCTTTCTTT. Its translation is CASRQYLNTEAFF.

The V gene is TRBV6-5, the J gene TRBJ1-5; the match to TRBD1 covers 7 bases. The CDR3 contains 13 residues. Germline V gives CDR1 MNHEY, CDR2 SVGAGI. The ends lost 6 bases at V and 7 bases at J; junction bases unmatched: 6. The CDR3 nucleotides are TGTGCCAGCAGCGACAGGGTTTTGCAGCCCCAGCATTTT. It codes for CASSDRVLQPQHF.

This clone was picked up a small number of times. This sequence joins TRBV19 and TRBJ1-5; 8 bases line up with TRBD1. Germline loops: CDR1 LNHDA, CDR2 SQIVND (reference sequence). The V segment lost 5 bases and the J segment 2 bases; nucleotides outside the gene matches: 8. The CDR3 sequence is 16 residues long. For the CDR3, the DNA is TGTGCCAGTAGTGGTCAGGGGGCGCGGGGCAATCAGCCCCAGCATTTT. Its protein is CASSGQGARGNQPQHF.

The chain joins TRBV5-5 to TRBJ1-2, with TRBD1 matching 7 bases. Germline values: CDR1 SGHKS, CDR2 YYEKEE (reference sequence). V shed 4 bases, J shed 7 bases, and the junction held 7 bases outside the gene matches. This CDR3 contains 13 residues. CDR3 in DNA: TGTGCCAGCAGCCCCGAGGACAGGCCTGGCTACACCTTC. Protein: CASSPEDRPGYTF.

This clone showed up just once. The chain recombines TRBV11-2 with TRBJ2-7; 7 positions agree with TRBD1. Germline V gene lookup returns CDR1 SGHAT and CDR2 FQNNGV. V was pared by 5 bases and J by 2 bases, with 6 bases of the junction left unmatched. This CDR3 has 14 amino acids. The CDR3 bases are TGTGCCAGCAGCAACTACAGGGGCGCCTACGAGCAGTACTTC. Protein sequence: CASSNYRGAYEQYF.

The rearrangement links TRBV10-3 to TRBJ1-3, with 9 bases lining up with TRBD1. The CDR3 covers 16 residues. Germline V gene lookup returns CDR1 ENHRY and CDR2 SYGVKD. CDR3 in amino acids: CAVGQGAILTGNTIYF. The CDR3 nucleotides are TGTGCTGTGGGACAGGGTGCAATTTTAACTGGAAACACCATATATTTT.

This chain connects TRBV27 to TRBJ1-2, with TRBD1 identical over 7 bases. This CDR3 is built from 14 residues. After removal of 5 bases from V and 8 bases from J, the junction contained 11 bases not matched to a gene. CDR1 and CDR2 (germline): MNHEY, SMNVEV (reference sequence). CDR3 region: CASSQFDRAGGYTF. In DNA, the CDR3 is TGTGCCAGCAGTCAATTCGACAGGGCGGGCGGCTACACCTTC.

The chain recombines TRBV7-9 with TRBJ1-3, with D possibly being TRBD1 (5 bases). Per germline, CDR1 SEHNR and CDR2 FQNEAQ (reference sequence). The CDR3 contains 17 residues. V dropped 1 base and J dropped 0 bases, with 13 bases sitting between them. CDR3 in DNA: TGTGCCAGCAGCTTAGTCGTGGGGGGAAGCTCTGGAAACACCATATATTTT. Translation gives CASSLVVGGSSGNTIYF.

V is TRBV5-4 and J is TRBJ2-3; 10 bases are shared with TRBD2. V trimming: 4 bases; J trimming: 2 bases; junction bases outside the gene matches: 7. The CDR3 is made up of 16 amino acids. Germline V gene lookup returns CDR1 SGHNT and CDR2 YYREEE (reference sequence). For the CDR3, the DNA is TGTGCCAGCAGCATTAGCGGGGGGCGCTTCACAGATACGCAGTATTTT. It translates to CASSISGGRFTDTQYF. Full variable domain (rest looked up from reference TRBV5-4 and TRBJ2-3): ETGVTQSPTHLIKTRGQQVTLRCSSQSGHNTVSWYQQALGQGPQFIFQYYREEENGRGNFPPRFSGLQFPNYSSELNVNALELDDSALYLCASSISGGRFTDTQYFGPGTRLTVL.

Written as DNA, the CDR3 is TGTGCCATCAGTGAGTCGTACGACAGGGACTACAATGAGCAGTTCTTC. Translating gives CAISESYDRDYNEQFF. The chain has TRBV10-3 and TRBJ2-1; 7 bases fit TRBD1. This CDR3 spans 16 amino acids. Trimming cost V 0 bases and J 3 bases; bases outside gene matches: 5. Germline V gene sequence: CDR1 ENHRY, CDR2 SYGVKD.

The chain joins TRBV5-4 to TRBJ1-4; D is unclear. The germline CDR1 and CDR2 sequences are SGHNT and YYREEE (reference sequence). V lost 5 bases to trimming and J lost 8 bases, with 31 bases between them. This CDR3 spans 19 amino acids. In DNA form, the CDR3 reads TGTGCCAGCAGGCCGAGGTATCCAACGGGTTATCTTTATAAAGAAAAACTGTTTTTT. The encoded protein is CASRPRYPTGYLYKEKLFF. Variable domain in full (rest from reference TRBV5-4 and TRBJ1-4): ETGVTQSPTHLIKTRGQQVTLRCSSQSGHNTVSWYQQALGQGPQFIFQYYREEENGRGNFPPRFSGLQFPNYSSELNVNALELDDSALYLCASRPRYPTGYLYKEKLFFGSGTQLSVL.

This chain connects TRBV11-2 to TRBJ2-7; a possible D gene is TRBD1 (5 bases). The CDR3 has 13 residues. The germline V gene encodes CDR1 SGHAT and CDR2 FQNNGV. The V gene lost 1 base and the J gene lost 9 bases, with 13 bases spanning the gap. The CDR3 reads CASSLVDMNAQYF. The CDR3 DNA reads TGTGCCAGCAGCTTAGTGGACATGAACGCGCAGTACTTC.

The rearrangement joins TRBV7-9 to TRBJ2-3; TRBD2 matches at 9 bases. Trimming removed 5 bases from V and 5 bases from J; junction bases left unmatched: 14. CDR1 is SEHNR, CDR2 FQNEAQ, per germline (reference sequence). The CDR3 consists of 17 residues. CDR3 region: CASSTTLQGRGGDTQYF. The CDR3 nucleotides read TGTGCCAGCAGCACGACCCTACAGGGGCGGGGGGGAGATACGCAGTATTTT.

The chain couples TRBV2 to TRBJ2-7; 8 bases are a match to TRBD1. Per the germline V gene, CDR1 is SNHLY and CDR2 is FYNNEI. The CDR3 runs 13 residues. J gave up 2 bases and V 7 bases, and 4 bases lay outside the gene matches. The chain's CDR3 is CASKGQVTYEQYF. DNA of the CDR3: TGTGCCAGCAAGGGACAGGTGACCTACGAGCAGTACTTC. Variable domain in full (rest from reference TRBV2 and TRBJ2-7): EPEVTQTPSHQVTQMGQEVILRCVPISNHLYFYWYRQILGQKVEFLVSFYNNEISEKSEIFDDQFSVERPDGSNFTLKIRSTKLEDSAMYFCASKGQVTYEQYFGPGTRLTVT.

The chain uses TRBV29-1 and TRBJ2-7; 8 bases align to TRBD1. The V segment lost 2 bases and the J segment 1 base; nucleotides outside the gene matches: 4. CDR3 length: 14 amino acids. Germline V gene lookup returns CDR1 SQVTM and CDR2 ANQGSEA. The chain's CDR3 is CSVEPQGESYEQYF. The CDR3 DNA follows: TGCAGCGTTGAACCACAGGGGGAGTCCTACGAGCAGTACTTC.

The J gene is TRBJ1-6, the V gene TRBV9, with D perhaps matching TRBD1 (5 bases). The CDR3 sequence is 14 residues long. V lost 2 bases to trimming and J lost 7 bases, with 10 bases between them. The germline gives CDR1 SGDLS, CDR2 YYNGEE. The CDR3, as DNA: TGTGCCAGCAGCGTCGGGGGAGACAATTCACCCCTCCACTTT. Protein: CASSVGGDNSPLHF.

The chain carries TRBV11-1 and TRBJ1-1, with TRBD1 matching 10 bases. The CDR3 has 14 residues. Germline CDR1 reads SGHAT; CDR2 reads FQDESV (reference sequence). J was trimmed by 8 bases and V by 5 bases; bases with no gene match: 8. CDR3 DNA sequence: TGTGCCAGCAGCCTTGGGACAGGGGCCCCCGAAGCTTTCTTT. Protein product: CASSLGTGAPEAFF. Based on the CDR3 plus reference TRBV11-1 and TRBJ1-1, the full variable domain is EAEVAQSPRYKITEKSQAVAFWCDPISGHATLYWYRQILGQGPELLVQFQDESVVDDSQLPKDRFSAERLKGVDSTLKIQPAELGDSAMYLCASSLGTGAPEAFFGQGTRLTVV.

The V gene is TRBV19, the J gene TRBJ1-5; 8 nucleotides match TRBD1. After removal of 7 bases from V and 2 bases from J, the junction contained 16 bases not matched to a gene. The CDR3 totals 18 residues. Germline V gene lookup returns CDR1 LNHDA and CDR2 SQIVND (reference sequence). The CDR3 DNA reads TGTGCCAGTAATGAGGTTTGGGGGGACAGGTCGCGCAATCAGCCCCAGCATTTT. Its protein is CASNEVWGDRSRNQPQHF. The whole variable domain, filled in from reference TRBV19 and TRBJ1-5, reads DGGITQSPKYLFRKEGQNVTLSCEQNLNHDAMYWYRQDPGQGLRLIYYSQIVNDFQKGDIAEGYSVSREKKESFPLTVTSAQKNPTAFYLCASNEVWGDRSRNQPQHFGDGTRLSIL.

The chain uses TRBV15 and TRBJ1-2; D remains ambiguous. V gave up 5 bases and J gave up 7 bases, with 20 bases separating them. In germline, CDR1 is LNHNV, CDR2 YYDKDF (reference sequence). This CDR3 comprises 15 residues. The CDR3 nucleotides are TGTGCCACCAGCGTGAGGCCTCAGCTTTCGTTTGGCTACACCTTC. This codes for CATSVRPQLSFGYTF. The full variable domain, in which reference TRBV15 and TRBJ1-2 provide the parts outside the CDR3, is DAMVIQNPRYQVTQFGKPVTLSCSQTLNHNVMYWYQQKSSQAPKLLFHYYDKDFNNEADTPDNFQSRRPNTSFCFLDIRSPGLGDTAMYLCATSVRPQLSFGYTFGSGTRLTVV.

This rearrangement joins TRBV6-5 to TRBJ2-2, with 12 bases identical to TRBD1. In germline, CDR1 is MNHEY, CDR2 SVGAGI. V shed 6 bases and J 7 bases; nucleotides not matched to a gene: 6. The CDR3 has 15 residues. CDR3 bases: TGTGCCAGCAGACCGGGACAGGGGGCTAGCGGGGAGCTGTTTTTT. This gives the protein CASRPGQGASGELFF.

CDR3 in amino acids: CASSQPGLAGKETQYF. CDR3 coding DNA: TGCGCCAGCAGCCAACCGGGACTAGCGGGGAAAGAGACCCAGTACTTC. The chain has TRBV4-1 and TRBJ2-5, with 13 positions matching TRBD2. V lost 2 bases to trimming and J lost 3 bases; unmatched junction nucleotides: 3. CDR1 MGHRA and CDR2 YSYEKL come from the germline V gene. CDR3 length equals 16 residues.

The chain links TRBV5-1 to TRBJ2-5; 7 bases line up with TRBD1. Germline-derived CDR1 and CDR2 are SGHRS and YFSETQ. The CDR3 extends over 15 amino acids. The junction had 4 bases not matched to a gene; V was cut back by 0 bases and J by 2 bases. The CDR3 is CASSLGDSPQETQYF. The CDR3 DNA reads as TGCGCCAGCAGCTTGGGGGACAGCCCGCAAGAGACCCAGTACTTC.